These 9 T cell receptor beta chains share one sample of origin, sequenced in a study of CD4 and CD8 cells across lung adenocarcinoma regions. TCRdb itself ran the PCR reads through MiXCR, one entry per CDR3 protein. The sample shows around 15,000 distinct CDR3 sequences, around 40% of them seen only once. What was sequenced was CD4+ T cells from the center of a lung tumor. The source is a male donor with lung adenocarcinoma. The CD4 and CD8 labels of this study may be unreliable.

This clonotype showed up just a few times. V is TRBV4-2 and J is TRBJ2-1; D may be TRBD2 (5 bases). The CDR3 sequence is 14 residues long. CDR1 and CDR2 (germline): LGHNA, YNFKEQ. V was pared by 4 bases and J by 0 bases, with 7 bases between. The CDR3 reads CASSPRDSYNEQFF. CDR3 bases: TGTGCCAGCAGCCCCCGGGACTCCTACAATGAGCAGTTCTTC.

The rearrangement uses TRBV27 and TRBJ2-4; perhaps TRBD2 as D (5 bases). The DNA end is a closer match to TRBJ2-3, so the J assignment may be wrong. CDR3 length: 12 residues. Germline CDR1 MNHEY, CDR2 SMNVEV (reference sequence). CDR3 sequence (DNA): TGTGCGGGCAGCCGAGGGAAAAACACTCAGTATTTT. This translates into CAGSRGKNTQYF.

Comment on this clonotype: An end of the junction differs from the germline gene, which may be a read error. The rearrangement joins TRBV10-2 to TRBJ2-4; D may match TRBD1 or TRBD2 (5 bases each). This CDR3 spans 18 amino acids. Germline assignment: CDR1 WSHSY and CDR2 SAAADI. CDR3 residues: CASSDPVSGLWAKNTQYF. CDR3 DNA sequence: TGCGCCAGCAGTGACCCCGTCTCGGGGCTCTGGGCCAAAAACACGCAGTACTTT.

This clonotype was observed once. The chain recombines TRBV12-3 or TRBV12-4 with TRBJ2-1; 9 nucleotides match TRBD2. The last part of the DNA fits TRBJ2-3 better; the J call may be wrong. The CDR3 extends over 15 amino acids. DNA of the CDR3: TGTGCCAGCAGTTTGGCGGGAGGGAAAACCGATGAGCAGTATTTT. Amino acids: CASSLAGGKTDEQYF.

CDR3 residues: CAAGPGVQDQETQYF. CDR3 coding DNA: TGTGCCGCGGGGCCCGGGGTTCAAGACCAAGAGACCCAGTATTTT. The rearrangement links TRBV27 to TRBJ2-3; D is perhaps TRBD2 (6 bases). Germline lookup yields CDR1 MNHEY and CDR2 SMNVEV (reference sequence). This CDR3 has 15 amino acids. Trimming pared 11 bases from V and 12 bases from J, leaving 30 bases between.

The chain recombines TRBV7-2 with TRBJ2-5; D possibly uses TRBD1 or TRBD2 (5 bases each). From germline, CDR1 is SGHTA and CDR2 FQGNSA. Trimming shortened V by 1 base and J by 1 base, and 13 bases separated the two germline ends. The CDR3 covers 16 residues. The CDR3 DNA reads as TGTGCCAGCAGCTTAGTAGTTTATGGGGGCCAAGAGACCCAGTACTTC. It codes for CASSLVVYGGQETQYF.

This clonotype appeared many times. This sequence joins TRBV27 and TRBJ2-2; D gene unclear. CDR1 and CDR2 from the germline V gene are MNHEY and SMNVEV (reference sequence). CDR3 length: 12 residues. Between the trimmed V and J ends, which lost 5 bases and 7 bases, there was a span of 8 bases. The CDR3 is CASSPGIGELFF. CDR3 DNA: TGTGCCAGCAGTCCAGGTATCGGGGAGCTGTTTTTT.

This clonotype was counted a few times. This chain links TRBV4-2 with TRBJ2-1, with TRBD2 matching over 7 bases. Trimming took 1 base from V and 2 from J; bases not matched to a gene: 5. The length of the CDR3 is 16 residues. In germline, CDR1 is LGHNA, CDR2 YNFKEQ. The CDR3 reads CASSQVTSRPYNEQFF. The CDR3 coding sequence is TGTGCCAGCAGCCAAGTGACTAGCAGGCCCTACAATGAGCAGTTCTTC.

The rearrangement uses TRBV6-2 or TRBV6-3 and TRBJ2-3; 13 bases are a match to TRBD2. This CDR3 is built from 17 residues. With 2 bases clipped from V and 2 bases from J, the junction kept 4 bases outside the gene matches. The germline CDR1 and CDR2 sequences are MNHEY and SVGEGT. The CDR3 DNA reads TGTGCCAGCAGTTACGGGACTAGCGGGGAATCCACAGATACGCAGTATTTT. Its translation: CASSYGTSGESTDTQYF.